The 21 T cell receptor beta chains reported below all come from one sample, sequenced in a study of blood T cell repertoires in COVID-19. Method: immunoSEQ multiplex PCR; TCRdb's copy keeps in-frame clones and lacks some. Of a few hundred thousand clones listed, roughly 90% are singletons. Sequenced sample: PBMCs or T cells enriched from blood (not recorded which). The source is a woman aged 25 to 39 who had recovered from COVID-19.

V gene TRBV30 combines with J gene TRBJ1-1; 7 nucleotides match TRBD1. This CDR3 spans 13 amino acids. The V gene end was trimmed by 4 bases and the J gene end by 1 base; junction bases not matched to a gene: 3. Per germline, CDR1 GTSNPN and CDR2 SVGIG (reference sequence). CDR3 in amino acids: CAWKGQPNTEAFF. DNA of the CDR3: TGTGCCTGGAAGGGACAGCCGAACACTGAAGCTTTCTTT.

This sequence joins TRBV27 and TRBJ1-3; 8 bases line up with TRBD1. Germline assignment: CDR1 MNHEY and CDR2 SMNVEV (reference sequence). The CDR3 runs 17 residues. Germline trimming cut 5 bases from V and 3 bases from J; bases unmatched to any gene: 12. CDR3 in DNA: TGTGCCAGCAGTGATGCAGGGGGCGCGAGCCTTGGAAACACCATATATTTT. Its protein is CASSDAGGASLGNTIYF.

The chain has TRBV13 and TRBJ2-1; 9 positions agree with TRBD2. Unmatched junction bases numbered 12, after V lost 5 bases and J lost 7 bases. Germline CDR1 is PRHDT and CDR2 is FYEKMQ (reference sequence). The CDR3 consists of 16 residues. Written as DNA, the CDR3 is TGTGCCAGCAGCCTCCGCGGTAGCGGGAGTCGTAATGAGCAGTTCTTC. Residues: CASSLRGSGSRNEQFF.

The CDR3 nucleotides are TGCGCCAGCAGCCAAGACCCAGTTCTGAACACCGGGGAGCTGTTTTTT. This encodes CASSQDPVLNTGELFF. The rearrangement joins TRBV4-1 to TRBJ2-2; the D is unclear. The CDR3 spans 16 residues. V lost 0 bases, J lost 1 base, and 9 bases lay in between. Per germline, CDR1 MGHRA and CDR2 YSYEKL.

The gene calls are TRBV4-2 and TRBJ1-4; no definite D call. CDR1 and CDR2 from the germline V gene are LGHNA and YNFKEQ. Trimming pared 1 base from V and 3 bases from J, leaving 12 bases between. The CDR3 is 16 amino acids. The CDR3 DNA reads TGTGCCAGCAGCCAAGGAGTCGCCGGGGCTAATGAAAAACTGTTTTTT. Translating gives CASSQGVAGANEKLFF.

V and J are TRBV6-5 and TRBJ1-1; no clear D. CDR1 MNHEY and CDR2 SVGAGI come from the germline V gene. V lost 2 bases, J lost 0 bases, and 13 bases lay in between. This CDR3 spans 16 amino acids. The CDR3 DNA follows: TGTGCCAGCAGTTACCTTTCTAATAGAATGAACACTGAAGCTTTCTTT. This encodes CASSYLSNRMNTEAFF.

The genes are TRBV3-1 (or the pseudogene TRBV3-2) and TRBJ1-2; no clear D gene. The CDR3 extends over 16 amino acids. Germline V gene data show CDR1 as LGHDT and CDR2 as YNNKEL (reference sequence). The V end lost 4 bases, the J end lost 6 bases, and 21 bases lay between the germline ends. CDR3 in amino acids: CASSRLLTPVGDGYTF. In DNA form, the CDR3 reads TGTGCCAGCAGCCGCCTACTCACTCCAGTGGGCGATGGCTACACCTTC.

This chain connects TRBV27 to TRBJ2-7; D perhaps matches TRBD1 (5 bases). The CDR3 spans 13 residues. The V gene lost 5 bases and the J gene lost 2 bases, with 10 bases spanning the gap. Germline V gene sequence: CDR1 MNHEY, CDR2 SMNVEV (reference sequence). CDR3 sequence reads: CASSEDSPYEQYF. In nucleotides, the CDR3 is TGTGCCAGCAGTGAAGACAGTCCCTACGAGCAGTACTTC.

The rearrangement uses TRBV6-5 and TRBJ1-2; 9 bases match TRBD1. The CDR3 length is 15 residues. The ends lost 5 bases at V and 6 bases at J; junction bases unmatched: 10. Germline-derived CDR1 and CDR2 are MNHEY and SVGAGI. The CDR3 spells CASSTSGQGTDGYTF. CDR3 nucleotides: TGTGCCAGCAGTACCTCGGGACAGGGTACGGATGGCTACACCTTC.

The V and J genes are TRBV18 and TRBJ1-1, with 7 bases fitting TRBD1. Germline CDR1 and CDR2: KGHSH and LQKENI. Trimming took 1 base from V and 1 from J; bases not matched to a gene: 9. This CDR3 contains 17 residues. The CDR3 spells CASSPLPSGGTNTEAFF. The DNA for the CDR3 is TGTGCCAGCTCACCACTCCCGTCAGGGGGTACGAACACTGAAGCTTTCTTT.

This rearrangement joins TRBV7-6 to TRBJ2-1; TRBD2 matches 7 bases. The CDR3 sequence is 16 residues long. Per germline, CDR1 SGHVS and CDR2 FNYEAQ. V trimming: 1 base; J trimming: 4 bases; junction bases outside the gene matches: 7. Written as DNA, the CDR3 is TGTGCCAGCAGCTTAGGGGACTATAAATTATACAATGAGCAGTTCTTC. Translating it yields CASSLGDYKLYNEQFF. The full variable domain, its missing parts supplied by reference TRBV7-6 and TRBJ2-1, is GAGVSQSPRYKVTKRGQDVALRCDPISGHVSLYWYRQALGQGPEFLTYFNYEAQQDKSGLPNDRFSAERPEGSISTLTIQRTEQRDSAMYRCASSLGDYKLYNEQFFGPGTRLTVL.

This clone appeared a few times. The rearrangement joins TRBV5-1 to TRBJ2-7, with 10 bases matching TRBD1. CDR1 is SGHRS and CDR2 is YFSETQ in the germline V gene. V lost 2 bases to trimming and J lost 6 bases; unmatched junction nucleotides: 11. The CDR3 is 16 amino acids. CDR3 DNA sequence: TGCGCCAGCAGCTTTGCCGGGACAGGGGTTCAGGCCGAGCAGTACTTC. This encodes CASSFAGTGVQAEQYF.

The chain recombines TRBV7-3 with TRBJ2-7, with 12 bases aligning to TRBD2. V dropped 2 bases and J dropped 2; count of bases not matched to a gene: 13. The CDR3 is 19 amino acids. Germline CDR1 SGHTA, CDR2 FQGTGA. Here the CDR3 reads CASSLGPSGRGRRTYEQYF. The CDR3 DNA reads as TGTGCCAGCAGCTTAGGGCCTAGCGGGAGGGGGCGGCGGACCTACGAGCAGTACTTC.

This clone was recorded once. The chain recombines TRBV28 with TRBJ2-7; no firm D call. Germline CDR1 MDHEN, CDR2 SYDVKM. This CDR3 has 14 amino acids. With 4 bases removed from V and 3 bases from J, the gap between germline ends came to 13 bases. Here the CDR3 DNA reads TGTGCCAGCAGTTCCCCTTCCGGAGACTACGAGCAGTACTTC. It yields the protein CASSSPSGDYEQYF.

The J gene is TRBJ2-2, the V gene TRBV7-2; TRBD1 matches 8 bases. V gave up 5 bases and J gave up 1 base; unmatched junction bases: 3. CDR3 length: 15 amino acids. Germline CDR1 is SGHTA and CDR2 is FQGNSA. In nucleotides, the CDR3 is TGTGCCAGCAGCCACGGGACAGGGAACACCGGGGAGCTGTTTTTT. It codes for CASSHGTGNTGELFF. The whole variable domain, filled in from reference TRBV7-2 and TRBJ2-2, reads GAGVSQSPSNKVTEKGKDVELRCDPISGHTALYWYRQSLGQGLEFLIYFQGNSAPDKSGLPSDRFSAERTGGSVSTLTIQRTQQEDSAVYLCASSHGTGNTGELFFGEGSRLTVL.

This chain uses TRBV6-2 or TRBV6-3 with TRBJ1-6; 8 bases are shared with TRBD1. The CDR3 spans 12 residues. The junction had 9 bases not matched to a gene; V was cut back by 5 bases and J by 18 bases. Germline V lookup: CDR1 MNHEY, CDR2 SVGEGT. The CDR3 sequence: CASSNARQGSHF. CDR3 in DNA: TGTGCCAGCAGTAACGCCCGACAGGGGTCCCACTTT.

The chain carries TRBV19 and TRBJ2-3; 12 positions agree with TRBD2. There are 17 residues in the CDR3. Germline assignment: CDR1 LNHDA and CDR2 SQIVND (reference sequence). V was clipped by 4 bases and J by 6 bases; unmatched bases: 11. CDR3 nucleotides: TGTGCCAGTAGTACCCCCTCACTAGCGGGGGGACTGGATACGCAGTATTTT. It is translated as CASSTPSLAGGLDTQYF. Filled out from reference TRBV19 and TRBJ2-3, the complete variable domain reads DGGITQSPKYLFRKEGQNVTLSCEQNLNHDAMYWYRQDPGQGLRLIYYSQIVNDFQKGDIAEGYSVSREKKESFPLTVTSAQKNPTAFYLCASSTPSLAGGLDTQYFGPGTRLTVL.

This rearrangement joins TRBV7-8 to TRBJ1-3; TRBD1 aligns across 9 bases. The CDR3 is made up of 16 amino acids. J gave up 4 bases and V 5 bases, and 9 bases lay outside the gene matches. Germline V CDR1 and CDR2: SGHVS, FQNEAQ. The CDR3 reads CASSRGTGFDGNTIYF. In DNA form, the CDR3 reads TGTGCCAGCAGCCGAGGGACAGGGTTTGACGGAAACACCATATATTTT. The full variable domain, rest sourced from reference TRBV7-8 and TRBJ1-3, is GAGVSQSPRYKVAKRGQDVALRCDPISGHVSLFWYQQALGQGPEFLTYFQNEAQLDKSGLPSDRFFAERPEGSVSTLKIQRTQQEDSAVYLCASSRGTGFDGNTIYFGEGSWLTVV.

The CDR3 spells CASSSFPGEEDTQYF. In DNA, the CDR3 is TGTGCCAGCAGCTCCTTCCCAGGGGAAGAAGATACGCAGTATTTT. This chain connects TRBV7-2 to TRBJ2-3; weak D call: TRBD1 (6 bases). V was clipped by 4 bases and J by 5 bases, with 16 bases between them. CDR1 and CDR2 from the germline V gene are SGHTA and FQGNSA. The CDR3 covers 15 residues.

This chain uses TRBV11-2 with TRBJ2-3; 13 positions agree with TRBD2. V was clipped by 5 bases and J by 2 bases; unmatched bases: 7. The germline gives CDR1 SGHAT, CDR2 FQNNGV. The CDR3 is 17 amino acids. The CDR3 bases are TGTGCCAGCAGCATGAGGACTAGCGGGAGATTCACAGATACGCAGTATTTT. Translating gives CASSMRTSGRFTDTQYF.

This clone was observed a few times. The chain couples TRBV6-6 to TRBJ1-6, with 8 positions matching TRBD1. Germline V gives CDR1 MNHNY, CDR2 SVGAGI (reference sequence). The CDR3 length is 16 residues. V shed 6 bases, J shed 5 bases, and the junction held 9 bases outside the gene matches. The CDR3 coding sequence is TGTGCCAGCAGACTGACAGGGGTCCGGAATAATTCACCCCTCCACTTT. As protein: CASRLTGVRNNSPLHF.